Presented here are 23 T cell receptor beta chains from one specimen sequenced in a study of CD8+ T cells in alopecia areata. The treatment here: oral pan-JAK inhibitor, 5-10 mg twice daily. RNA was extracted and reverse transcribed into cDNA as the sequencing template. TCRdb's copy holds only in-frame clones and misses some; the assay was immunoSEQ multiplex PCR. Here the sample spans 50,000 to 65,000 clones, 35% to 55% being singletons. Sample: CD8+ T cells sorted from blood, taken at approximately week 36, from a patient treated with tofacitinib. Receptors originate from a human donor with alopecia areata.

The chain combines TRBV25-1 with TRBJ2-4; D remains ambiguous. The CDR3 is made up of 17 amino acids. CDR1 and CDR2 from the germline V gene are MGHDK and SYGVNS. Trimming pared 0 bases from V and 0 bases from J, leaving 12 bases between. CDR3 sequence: CASSEYEYAGAKNIQYF. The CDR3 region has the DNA TGTGCCAGCAGTGAATATGAATATGCAGGAGCCAAAAACATTCAGTACTTC. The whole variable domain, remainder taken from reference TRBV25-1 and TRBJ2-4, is EADIYQTPRYLVIGTGKKITLECSQTMGHDKMYWYQQDPGMELHLIHYSYGVNSTEKGDLSSESTVSRIRTEHFPLTLESARPSHTSQYLCASSEYEYAGAKNIQYFGAGTRLSVL.

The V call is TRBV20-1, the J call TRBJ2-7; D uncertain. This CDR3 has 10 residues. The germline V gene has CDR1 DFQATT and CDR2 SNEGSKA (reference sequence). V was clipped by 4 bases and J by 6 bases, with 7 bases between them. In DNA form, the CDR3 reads TGCAGTGCTAAGGAACTCGAGCAGTACTTC. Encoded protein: CSAKELEQYF.

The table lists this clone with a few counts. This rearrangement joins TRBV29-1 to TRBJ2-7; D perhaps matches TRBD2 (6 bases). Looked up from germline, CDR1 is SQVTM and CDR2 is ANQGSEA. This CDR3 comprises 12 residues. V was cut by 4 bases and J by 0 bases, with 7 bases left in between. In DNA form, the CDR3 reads TGCAGCGTTGTAGCGGACTCCTACGAGCAGTACTTC. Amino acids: CSVVADSYEQYF.

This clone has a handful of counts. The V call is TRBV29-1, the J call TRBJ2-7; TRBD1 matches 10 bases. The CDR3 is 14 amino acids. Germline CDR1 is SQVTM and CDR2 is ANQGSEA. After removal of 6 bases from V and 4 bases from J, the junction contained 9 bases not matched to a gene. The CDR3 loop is CSVKTGGLSYEQYF. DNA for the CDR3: TGCAGCGTCAAGACAGGGGGCTTGAGTTACGAGCAGTACTTC.

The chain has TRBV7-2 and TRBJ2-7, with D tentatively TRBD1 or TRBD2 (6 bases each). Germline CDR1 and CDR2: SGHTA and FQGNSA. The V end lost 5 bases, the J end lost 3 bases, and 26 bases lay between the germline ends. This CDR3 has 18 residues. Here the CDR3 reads CASSPRGQGAGVVYEQYF. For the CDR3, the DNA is TGTGCCAGCAGCCCCCGGGGGCAGGGAGCAGGGGTTGTCTACGAGCAGTACTTC.

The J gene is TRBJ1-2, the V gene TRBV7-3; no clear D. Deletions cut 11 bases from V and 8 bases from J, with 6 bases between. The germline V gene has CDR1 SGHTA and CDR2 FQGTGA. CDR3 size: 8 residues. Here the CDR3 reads CAPKGYTF. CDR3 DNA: TGTGCCCCCAAGGGCTACACCTTC.

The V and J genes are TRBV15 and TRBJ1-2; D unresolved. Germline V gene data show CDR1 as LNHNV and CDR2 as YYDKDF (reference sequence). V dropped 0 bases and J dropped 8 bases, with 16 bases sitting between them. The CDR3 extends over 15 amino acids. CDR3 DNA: TGTGCCACCAGCAGAGATCTTGGGCAGTCGGCGGGCTACACCTTC. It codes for CATSRDLGQSAGYTF.

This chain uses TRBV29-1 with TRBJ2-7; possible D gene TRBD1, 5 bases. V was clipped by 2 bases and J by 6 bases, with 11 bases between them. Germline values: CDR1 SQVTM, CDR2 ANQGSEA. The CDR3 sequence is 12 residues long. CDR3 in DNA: TGCAGCGTTGAATCGTCAGGGCCCGAGCAGTACTTC. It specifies CSVESSGPEQYF.

DNA of the CDR3: TGCAGCGTTGAATCGCGGTCTGACAGGGACTATGGCTACACCTTC. The encoded protein is CSVESRSDRDYGYTF. The J gene is TRBJ1-2, the V gene TRBV29-1; 7 positions agree with TRBD1. V lost 2 bases and J lost 3; bases outside the gene matches: 9. Germline V gene sequence: CDR1 SQVTM, CDR2 ANQGSEA. CDR3 size: 15 residues.

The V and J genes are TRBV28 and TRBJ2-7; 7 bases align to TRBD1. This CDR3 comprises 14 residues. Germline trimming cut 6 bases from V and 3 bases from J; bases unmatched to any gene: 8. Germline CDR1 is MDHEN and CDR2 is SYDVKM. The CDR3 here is CASRVRTGSYEQYF. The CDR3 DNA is TGTGCCAGCAGGGTTAGGACAGGTAGCTACGAGCAGTACTTC.

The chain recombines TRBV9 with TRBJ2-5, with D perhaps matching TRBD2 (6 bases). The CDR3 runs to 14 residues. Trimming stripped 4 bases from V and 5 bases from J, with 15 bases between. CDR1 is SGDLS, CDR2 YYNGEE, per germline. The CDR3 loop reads CASSSSGRAETQYF. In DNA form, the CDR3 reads TGTGCCAGCAGCTCAAGCGGGCGGGCGGAGACCCAGTACTTC.

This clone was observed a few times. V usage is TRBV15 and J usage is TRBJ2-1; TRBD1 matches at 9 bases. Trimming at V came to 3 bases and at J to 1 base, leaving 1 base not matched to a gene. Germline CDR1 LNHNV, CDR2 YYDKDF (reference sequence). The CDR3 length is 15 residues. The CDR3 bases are TGTGCCACCAGCAGTGGGACAGGGTCCTACAATGAGCAGTTCTTC. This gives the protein CATSSGTGSYNEQFF.

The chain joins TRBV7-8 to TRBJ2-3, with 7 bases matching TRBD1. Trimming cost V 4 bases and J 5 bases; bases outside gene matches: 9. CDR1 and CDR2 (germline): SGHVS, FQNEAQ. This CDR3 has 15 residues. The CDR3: CASSSYTGVGDTQYF. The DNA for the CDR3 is TGTGCCAGCAGCTCTTACACAGGGGTGGGAGATACGCAGTATTTT. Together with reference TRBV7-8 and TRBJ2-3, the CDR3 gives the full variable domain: GAGVSQSPRYKVAKRGQDVALRCDPISGHVSLFWYQQALGQGPEFLTYFQNEAQLDKSGLPSDRFFAERPEGSVSTLKIQRTQQEDSAVYLCASSSYTGVGDTQYFGPGTRLTVL.

CDR3 protein: CASSFGIPNEKLFF. CDR3 nucleotide sequence: TGTGCCAGCAGCTTCGGGATTCCTAATGAAAAACTGTTTTTT. J is TRBJ1-4 and V is TRBV5-4; no definite D call. Germline V gives CDR1 SGHNT, CDR2 YYREEE (reference sequence). Trimming removed 2 bases from V and 3 bases from J, with 8 bases in between. CDR3 length: 14 amino acids. Full variable domain (remainder filled in from reference TRBV5-4 and TRBJ1-4): ETGVTQSPTHLIKTRGQQVTLRCSSQSGHNTVSWYQQALGQGPQFIFQYYREEENGRGNFPPRFSGLQFPNYSSELNVNALELDDSALYLCASSFGIPNEKLFFGSGTQLSVL.

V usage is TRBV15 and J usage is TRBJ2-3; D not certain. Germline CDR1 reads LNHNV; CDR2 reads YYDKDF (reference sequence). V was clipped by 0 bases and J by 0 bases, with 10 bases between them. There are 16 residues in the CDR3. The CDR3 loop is CATSRDRRQSTDTQYF. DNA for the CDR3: TGTGCCACCAGCAGAGATCGGAGACAAAGCACAGATACGCAGTATTTT.

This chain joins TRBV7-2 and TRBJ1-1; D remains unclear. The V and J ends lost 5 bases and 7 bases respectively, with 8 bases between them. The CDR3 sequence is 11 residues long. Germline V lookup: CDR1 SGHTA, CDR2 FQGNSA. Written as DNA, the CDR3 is TGTGCCAGCAGCCCGACCCTTGAAGCTTTCTTT. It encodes CASSPTLEAFF.

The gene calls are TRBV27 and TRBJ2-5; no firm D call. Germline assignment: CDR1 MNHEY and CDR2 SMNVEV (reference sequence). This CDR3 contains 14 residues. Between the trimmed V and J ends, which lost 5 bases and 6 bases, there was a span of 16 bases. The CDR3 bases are TGTGCCAGCAGTAAAGTCAGTAAGACCCAGACCCAGTACTTC. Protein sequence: CASSKVSKTQTQYF.

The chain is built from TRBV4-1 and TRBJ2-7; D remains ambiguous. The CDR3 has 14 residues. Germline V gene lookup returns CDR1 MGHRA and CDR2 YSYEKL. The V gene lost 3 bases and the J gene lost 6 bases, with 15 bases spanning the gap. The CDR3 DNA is TGCGCCAGCAGCCAGATAGGGTCGCGACCCGAGCAGTACTTC. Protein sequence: CASSQIGSRPEQYF.

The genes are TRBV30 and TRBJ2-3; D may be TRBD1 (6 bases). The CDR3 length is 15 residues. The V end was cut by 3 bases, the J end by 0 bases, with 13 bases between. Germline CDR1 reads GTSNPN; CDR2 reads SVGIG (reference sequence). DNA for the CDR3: TGTGCCTGGAGCGAGGGGACACTCAGCACAGATACGCAGTATTTT. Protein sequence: CAWSEGTLSTDTQYF. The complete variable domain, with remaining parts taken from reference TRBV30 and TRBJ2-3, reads SQTIHQWPATLVQPVGSPLSLECTVEGTSNPNLYWYRQAAGRGLQLLFYSVGIGQISSEVPQNLSASRPQDRQFILSSKKLLLSDSGFYLCAWSEGTLSTDTQYFGPGTRLTVL.

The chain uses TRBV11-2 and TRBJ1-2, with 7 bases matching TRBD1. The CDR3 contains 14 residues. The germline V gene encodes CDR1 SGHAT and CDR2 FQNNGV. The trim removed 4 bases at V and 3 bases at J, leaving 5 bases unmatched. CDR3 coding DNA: TGTGCCAGCAGCTCAGAGGGGGCCCACTATGGCTACACCTTC. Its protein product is CASSSEGAHYGYTF.

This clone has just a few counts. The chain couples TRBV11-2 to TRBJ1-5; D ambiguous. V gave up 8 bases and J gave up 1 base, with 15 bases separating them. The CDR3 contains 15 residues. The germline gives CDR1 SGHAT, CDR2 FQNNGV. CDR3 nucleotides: TGTGCCAGCGAAGAAGGGAGTGGAAGCAATCAGCCCCAGCATTTT. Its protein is CASEEGSGSNQPQHF.

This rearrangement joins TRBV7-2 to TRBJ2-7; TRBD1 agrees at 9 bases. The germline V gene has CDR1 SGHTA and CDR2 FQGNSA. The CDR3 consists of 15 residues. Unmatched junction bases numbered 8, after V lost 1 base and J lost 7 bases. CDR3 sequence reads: CASSLGSQGAREQYF. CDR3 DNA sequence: TGTGCCAGCAGCTTAGGGTCACAGGGGGCTAGGGAGCAGTACTTC.

The CDR3 DNA is TGTGCCAGTAGTACTCCCCAGGGGGATGAAGCTTTCTTT. As protein: CASSTPQGDEAFF. The rearrangement links TRBV19 to TRBJ1-1; 7 nucleotides agree with TRBD1. V gave up 4 bases and J gave up 7 bases; unmatched junction bases: 6. This CDR3 region has 13 residues. The germline gives CDR1 LNHDA, CDR2 SQIVND (reference sequence). The full variable domain, in which reference TRBV19 and TRBJ1-1 provide the parts outside the CDR3, is DGGITQSPKYLFRKEGQNVTLSCEQNLNHDAMYWYRQDPGQGLRLIYYSQIVNDFQKGDIAEGYSVSREKKESFPLTVTSAQKNPTAFYLCASSTPQGDEAFFGQGTRLTVV.